Described below is a single T cell receptor (beta chain) sequence and its context. Only in-frame clones appear in the TCRdb table, and some are missing; sequencing was by immunoSEQ multiplex PCR. This sample has some 250,000 clones; around 90% occur once, and the top ten carry 2.5% to 3.5%. The CDR3 totals 17 residues. With V trimmed by 6 bases and J by 3 bases, 10 bases remained unmatched. Germline-derived CDR1 and CDR2 are LNHDA and SQIVND (reference sequence). The data originate from a study of cytomegalovirus exposure and HLA in healthy donors. The J gene is TRBJ1-4, the V gene TRBV19, with 10 positions matching TRBD1. Sequenced: PBMCs. The receptor was derived from a woman in her twenties or thirties in good health and CMV-seronegative. The CDR3 DNA follows: TGTGCCAGTAGCAAGACAGGGGGCGGGACACCTAATGAAAAACTGTTTTTT. It yields the protein CASSKTGGGTPNEKLFF.